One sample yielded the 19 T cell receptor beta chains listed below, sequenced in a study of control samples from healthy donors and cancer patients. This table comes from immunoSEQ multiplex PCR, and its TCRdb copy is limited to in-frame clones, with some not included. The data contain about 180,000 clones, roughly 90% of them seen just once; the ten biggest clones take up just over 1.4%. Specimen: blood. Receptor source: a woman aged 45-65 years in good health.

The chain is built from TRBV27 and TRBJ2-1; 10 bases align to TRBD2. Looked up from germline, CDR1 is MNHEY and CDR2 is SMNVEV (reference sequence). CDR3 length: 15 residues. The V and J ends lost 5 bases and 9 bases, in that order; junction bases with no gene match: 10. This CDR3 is CASSPSGGVFFEQFF. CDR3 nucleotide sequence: TGTGCCAGCAGTCCCAGCGGGGGGGTTTTCTTTGAGCAGTTCTTC.

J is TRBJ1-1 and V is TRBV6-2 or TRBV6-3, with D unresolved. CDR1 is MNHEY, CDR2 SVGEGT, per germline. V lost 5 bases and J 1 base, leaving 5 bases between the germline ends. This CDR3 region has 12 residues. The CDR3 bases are TGTGCCAGCAGTCTGAAGAACACTGAAGCTTTCTTT. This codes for CASSLKNTEAFF.

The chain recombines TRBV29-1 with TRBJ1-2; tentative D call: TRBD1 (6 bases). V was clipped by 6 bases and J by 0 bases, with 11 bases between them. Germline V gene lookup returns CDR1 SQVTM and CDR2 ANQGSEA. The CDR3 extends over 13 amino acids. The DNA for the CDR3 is TGCAGCGTGGGAACAGGGACTAACTATGGCTACACCTTC. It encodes CSVGTGTNYGYTF.

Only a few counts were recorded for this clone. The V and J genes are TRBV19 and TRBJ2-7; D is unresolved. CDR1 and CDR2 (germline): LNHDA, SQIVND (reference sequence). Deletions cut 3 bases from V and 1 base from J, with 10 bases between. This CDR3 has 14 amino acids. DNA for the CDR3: TGTGCCAGTAGTATCGCACCGAATTCCTACGAGCAGTACTTC. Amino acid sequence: CASSIAPNSYEQYF. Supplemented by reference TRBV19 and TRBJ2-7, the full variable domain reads DGGITQSPKYLFRKEGQNVTLSCEQNLNHDAMYWYRQDPGQGLRLIYYSQIVNDFQKGDIAEGYSVSREKKESFPLTVTSAQKNPTAFYLCASSIAPNSYEQYFGPGTRLTVT.

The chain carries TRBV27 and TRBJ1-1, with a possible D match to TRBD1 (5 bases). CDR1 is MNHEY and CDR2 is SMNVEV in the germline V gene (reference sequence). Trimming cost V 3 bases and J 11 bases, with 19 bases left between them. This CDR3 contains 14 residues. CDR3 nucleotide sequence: TGTGCCAGCAGTTTGATGGGGACCCGACAGTACGCTTTCTTT. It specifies CASSLMGTRQYAFF.

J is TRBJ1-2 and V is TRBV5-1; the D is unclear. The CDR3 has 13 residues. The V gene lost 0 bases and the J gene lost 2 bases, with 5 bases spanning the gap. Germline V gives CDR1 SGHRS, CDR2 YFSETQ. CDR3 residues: CASSLGPNYGYTF. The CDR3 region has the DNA TGCGCCAGCAGCTTGGGACCCAACTATGGCTACACCTTC.

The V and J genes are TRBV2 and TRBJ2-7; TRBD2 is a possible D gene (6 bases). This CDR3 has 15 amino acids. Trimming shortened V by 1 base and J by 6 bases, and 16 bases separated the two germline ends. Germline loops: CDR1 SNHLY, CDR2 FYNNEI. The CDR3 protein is CASSEERLVVGEQYF. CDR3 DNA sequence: TGTGCCAGCAGTGAAGAAAGACTAGTGGTCGGCGAGCAGTACTTC.

The CDR3 spells CASSQPGEGEKLFF. The CDR3 DNA reads as TGTGCCAGCAGCCAACCCGGGGAAGGCGAAAAACTGTTTTTT. The chain has TRBV3-1 (or the pseudogene TRBV3-2) and TRBJ1-4; D ambiguous. Deletions cut 2 bases from V and 8 bases from J, with 12 bases between. CDR1 and CDR2 (germline): LGHDT, YNNKEL (reference sequence). The CDR3 length is 14 residues.

CDR3 amino acids: CASSSTRALGEQFF. CDR3 DNA sequence: TGTGCCAGCAGCTCCACGAGGGCCCTAGGCGAGCAGTTCTTC. The chain links TRBV5-6 to TRBJ2-1; TRBD2 is a possible D gene (5 bases). The CDR3 is 14 amino acids. Deletions cut 3 bases from V and 10 bases from J, with 17 bases between. Germline V gene lookup returns CDR1 SGHDT and CDR2 YYEEEE.

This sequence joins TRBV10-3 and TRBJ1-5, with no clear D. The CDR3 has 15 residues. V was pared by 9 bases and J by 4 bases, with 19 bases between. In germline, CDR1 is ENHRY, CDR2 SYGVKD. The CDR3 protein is CAIKKTGDLNQPQHF. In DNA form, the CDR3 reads TGTGCCATAAAAAAGACGGGCGACCTAAATCAGCCCCAGCATTTT.

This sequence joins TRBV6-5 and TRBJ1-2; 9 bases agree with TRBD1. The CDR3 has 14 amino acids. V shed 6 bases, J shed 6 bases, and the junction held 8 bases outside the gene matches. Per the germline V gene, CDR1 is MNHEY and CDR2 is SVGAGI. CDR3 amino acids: CASRATGTGNGYTF. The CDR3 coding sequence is TGTGCCAGCAGGGCAACCGGGACAGGGAATGGCTACACCTTC.

The CDR3 coding sequence is TGTGCCAGCAGCTTGGGGATGAACTCCTACAATGAGCAGTTCTTC. Protein product: CASSLGMNSYNEQFF. The chain combines TRBV5-4 with TRBJ2-1; D remains unclear. The V end lost 0 bases, the J end lost 0 bases, and 7 bases lay between the germline ends. The CDR3 totals 15 residues. The V gene's germline CDR1 is SGHNT and CDR2 YYREEE (reference sequence).

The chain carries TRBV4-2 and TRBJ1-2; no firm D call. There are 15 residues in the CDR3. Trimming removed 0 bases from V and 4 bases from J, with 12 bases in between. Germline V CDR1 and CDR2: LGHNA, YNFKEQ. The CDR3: CASSQEEAVLYGYTF. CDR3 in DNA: TGTGCCAGCAGCCAAGAAGAAGCAGTGCTCTATGGCTACACCTTC.

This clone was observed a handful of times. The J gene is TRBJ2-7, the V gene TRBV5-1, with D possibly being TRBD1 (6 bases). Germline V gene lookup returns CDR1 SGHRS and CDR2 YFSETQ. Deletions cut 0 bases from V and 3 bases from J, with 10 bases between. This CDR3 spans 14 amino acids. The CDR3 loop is CASSLADSFYEQYF. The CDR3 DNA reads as TGCGCCAGCAGCTTGGCGGACAGCTTCTACGAGCAGTACTTC.

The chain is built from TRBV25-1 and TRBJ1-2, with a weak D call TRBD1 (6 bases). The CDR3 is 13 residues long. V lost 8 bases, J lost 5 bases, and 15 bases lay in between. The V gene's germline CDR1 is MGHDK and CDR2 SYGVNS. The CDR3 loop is CASPGGGRYGYTF. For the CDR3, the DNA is TGTGCCAGCCCCGGAGGGGGAAGATATGGCTACACCTTC.

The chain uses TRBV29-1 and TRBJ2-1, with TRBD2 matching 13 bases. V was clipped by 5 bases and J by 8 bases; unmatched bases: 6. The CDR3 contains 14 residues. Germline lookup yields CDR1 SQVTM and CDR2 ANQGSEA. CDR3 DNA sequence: TGCAGCGTTCTGGGACTAGCGGGGTTGGATGAGCAGTTCTTC. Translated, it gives CSVLGLAGLDEQFF.

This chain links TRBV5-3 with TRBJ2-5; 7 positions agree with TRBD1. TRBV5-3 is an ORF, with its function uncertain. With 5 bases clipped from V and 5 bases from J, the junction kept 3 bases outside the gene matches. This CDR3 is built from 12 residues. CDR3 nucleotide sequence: TGTGCCAGAAGTTCGGACAGGGAGACCCAGTACTTC. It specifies CARSSDRETQYF.

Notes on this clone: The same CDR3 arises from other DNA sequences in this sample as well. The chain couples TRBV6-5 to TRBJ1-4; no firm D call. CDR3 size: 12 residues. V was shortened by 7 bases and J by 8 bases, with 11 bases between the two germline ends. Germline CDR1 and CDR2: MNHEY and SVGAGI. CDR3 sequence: CASKGVGEKLFF. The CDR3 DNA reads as TGTGCCAGCAAGGGCGTCGGGGAAAAACTGTTTTTT.

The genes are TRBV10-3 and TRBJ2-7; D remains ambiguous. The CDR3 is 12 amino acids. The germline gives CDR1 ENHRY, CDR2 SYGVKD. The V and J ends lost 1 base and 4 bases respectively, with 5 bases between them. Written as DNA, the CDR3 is TGTGCCATCAGTGAGTTTGCATACGAGCAGTACTTC. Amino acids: CAISEFAYEQYF.